This T cell receptor beta chain was retrieved from a study of blood T cells in healthy people across ages. Findings of the study overall: A strong correlation was found between TCR beta diversity and the percentage of naive T cells. With age, beta diversity per million T cells declined roughly linearly, significantly by 30 to 40.

V lost 4 bases to trimming and J lost 0 bases, with 9 bases between them. Looked up from germline, CDR1 is GTSNPN and CDR2 is SVGIG (reference sequence). The CDR3 spans 13 residues. Points on this clonotype: Its cognate antigen is unknown.

A sample-barcoded 5' primer and a J-beta primer mix were used in a second PCR of about 7 to 11 cycles. A single record per CDR3 protein comes from TCRdb applying MiXCR to the 5' RACE reads. The data show nearly 1 million distinct CDR3 sequences, approximately 50% seen once. The V call is TRBV30, the J call TRBJ1-1; D not resolved. This clonotype originated in a woman aged 55-70 years in good health. The sequencing input was blood. In DNA, the CDR3 is TGTGCCTGGACTGGGGTAATGAACACTGAAGCTTTCTTT. Its protein is CAWTGVMNTEAFF.